The subject of this entry is one TCR beta chain. This sample is part of a study of blood T cell repertoires in COVID-19. The V gene's germline CDR1 is GTSNPN and CDR2 SVGIG (reference sequence). CDR3 length equals 12 residues. V lost 3 bases and J lost 9, with 12 bases in between. Using immunoSEQ multiplex PCR, the repertoire was profiled, and TCRdb retains in-frame clones only, with some absent. The repertoire holds some 240,000 clones, with roughly nine tenths as singletons. The chain carries TRBV30 and TRBJ2-1; a weak D match, TRBD2 (5 bases). This clonotype originated in a man aged 60 to 69 with COVID-19, enrolled during active disease. The source material was peripheral blood. CDR3 DNA: TGTGCCTGGAGCGGGGATCCCCCTGAGCAGTTCTTC. It codes for CAWSGDPPEQFF.